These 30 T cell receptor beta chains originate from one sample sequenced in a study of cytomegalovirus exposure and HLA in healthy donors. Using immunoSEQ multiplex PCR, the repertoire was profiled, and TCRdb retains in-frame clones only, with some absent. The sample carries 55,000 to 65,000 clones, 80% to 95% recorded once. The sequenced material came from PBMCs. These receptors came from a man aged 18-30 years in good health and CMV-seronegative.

The CDR3, as DNA: TGTGCCAGTAGTATCAGGGCAGGAAGAGGCACTGAAGCTTTCTTT. Translating gives CASSIRAGRGTEAFF. This chain connects TRBV19 to TRBJ1-1; weak D call: TRBD1 (5 bases). Germline CDR1 reads LNHDA; CDR2 reads SQIVND (reference sequence). V was cut by 3 bases and J by 4 bases, with 15 bases left in between. The CDR3 spans 15 residues.

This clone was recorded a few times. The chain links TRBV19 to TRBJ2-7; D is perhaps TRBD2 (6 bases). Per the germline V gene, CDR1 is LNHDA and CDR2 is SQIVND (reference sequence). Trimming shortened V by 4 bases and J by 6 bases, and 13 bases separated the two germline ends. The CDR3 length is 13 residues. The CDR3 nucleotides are TGTGCCAGTAGTACTGGGGATAGCGGCGAGCAGTACTTC. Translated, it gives CASSTGDSGEQYF.

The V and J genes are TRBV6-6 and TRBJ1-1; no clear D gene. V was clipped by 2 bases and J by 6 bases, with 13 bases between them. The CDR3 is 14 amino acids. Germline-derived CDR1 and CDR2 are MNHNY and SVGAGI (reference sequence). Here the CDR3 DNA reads TGTGCCAGCAGTTACCTGGGGAAGGGAGCTGAAGCTTTCTTT. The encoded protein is CASSYLGKGAEAFF.

The CDR3, as DNA: TGTGCCAGTAGTATTGGGACTAGCGGCTTCTACGAGCAGTACTTC. Residues: CASSIGTSGFYEQYF. The chain has TRBV19 and TRBJ2-7, with 11 bases fitting TRBD2. The CDR3 consists of 15 residues. Germline CDR1 reads LNHDA; CDR2 reads SQIVND (reference sequence). J was trimmed by 3 bases and V by 3 bases; bases with no gene match: 4.

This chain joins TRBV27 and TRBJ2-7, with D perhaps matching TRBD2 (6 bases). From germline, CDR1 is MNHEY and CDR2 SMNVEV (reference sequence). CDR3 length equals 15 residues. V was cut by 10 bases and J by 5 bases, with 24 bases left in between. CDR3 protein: CATQALALDGHEQYF. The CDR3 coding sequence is TGTGCCACCCAGGCCCTAGCGCTGGATGGTCACGAGCAGTACTTC.

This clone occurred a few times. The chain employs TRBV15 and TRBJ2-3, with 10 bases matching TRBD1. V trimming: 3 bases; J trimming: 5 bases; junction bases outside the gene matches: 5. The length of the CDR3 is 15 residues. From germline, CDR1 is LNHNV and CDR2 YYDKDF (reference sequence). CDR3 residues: CATSSDRGQEDTQYF. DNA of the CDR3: TGTGCCACCAGCAGCGACAGGGGGCAGGAAGATACGCAGTATTTT.

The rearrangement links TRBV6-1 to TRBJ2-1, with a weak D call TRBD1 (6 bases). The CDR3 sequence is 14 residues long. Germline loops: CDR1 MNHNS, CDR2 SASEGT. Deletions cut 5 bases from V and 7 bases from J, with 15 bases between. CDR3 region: CASSLTGPANEQFF. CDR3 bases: TGTGCCAGCAGTTTGACAGGTCCCGCGAATGAGCAGTTCTTC.

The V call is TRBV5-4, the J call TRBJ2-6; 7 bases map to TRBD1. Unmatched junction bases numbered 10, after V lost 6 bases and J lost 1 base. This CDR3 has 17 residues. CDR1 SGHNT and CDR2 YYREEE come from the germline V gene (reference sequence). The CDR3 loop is CASTPQGPNSGANVLTF. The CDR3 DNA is TGTGCCAGCACCCCACAGGGGCCCAATTCTGGGGCCAACGTCCTGACTTTC. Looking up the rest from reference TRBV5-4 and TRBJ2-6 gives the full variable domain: ETGVTQSPTHLIKTRGQQVTLRCSSQSGHNTVSWYQQALGQGPQFIFQYYREEENGRGNFPPRFSGLQFPNYSSELNVNALELDDSALYLCASTPQGPNSGANVLTFGAGSRLTVL.

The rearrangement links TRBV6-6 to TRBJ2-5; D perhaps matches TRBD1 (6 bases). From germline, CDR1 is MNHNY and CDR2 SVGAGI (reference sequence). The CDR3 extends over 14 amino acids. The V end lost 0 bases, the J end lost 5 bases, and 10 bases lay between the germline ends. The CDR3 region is CASSYSTGGETQYF. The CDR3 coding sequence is TGTGCCAGCAGTTACTCGACTGGGGGCGAGACCCAGTACTTC.

Here the CDR3 DNA reads TGCGCCAGCAGCAACGGGAGGAGGGATGAGCAGTTCTTC. This codes for CASSNGRRDEQFF. The V call is TRBV5-1, the J call TRBJ2-1, with TRBD2 matching 7 bases. Trimming at V came to 4 bases and at J to 8 bases, leaving 6 bases not matched to a gene. The CDR3 has 13 residues. Germline loops: CDR1 SGHRS, CDR2 YFSETQ.

The CDR3 DNA is TGTGCCACGGAGGGGGGGGGCTATGGCTACACCTTC. It yields the protein CATEGGGYGYTF. The rearrangement uses TRBV19 and TRBJ1-2; D is perhaps TRBD1 (6 bases). V was pared by 10 bases and J by 4 bases, with 13 bases between. Germline assignment: CDR1 LNHDA and CDR2 SQIVND (reference sequence). The CDR3 loop spans 12 amino acids.

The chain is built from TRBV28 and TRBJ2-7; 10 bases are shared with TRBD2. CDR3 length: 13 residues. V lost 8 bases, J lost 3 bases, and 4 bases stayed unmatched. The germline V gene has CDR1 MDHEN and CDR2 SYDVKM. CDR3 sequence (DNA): TGTGCCAGCGTACCTAGCGGGGGCTACGAGCAGTACTTC. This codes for CASVPSGGYEQYF.

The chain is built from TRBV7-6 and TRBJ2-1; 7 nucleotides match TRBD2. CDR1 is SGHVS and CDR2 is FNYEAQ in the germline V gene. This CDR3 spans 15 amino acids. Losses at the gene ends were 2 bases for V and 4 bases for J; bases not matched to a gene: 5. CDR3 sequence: CASSLRASGYNEQFF. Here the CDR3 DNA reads TGTGCCAGCAGCTTACGGGCTAGCGGTTACAATGAGCAGTTCTTC.

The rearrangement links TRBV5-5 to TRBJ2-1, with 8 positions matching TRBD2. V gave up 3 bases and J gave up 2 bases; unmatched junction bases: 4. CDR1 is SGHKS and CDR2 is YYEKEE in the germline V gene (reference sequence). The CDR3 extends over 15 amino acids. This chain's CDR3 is CASSSSGSPYNEQFF. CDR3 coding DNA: TGTGCCAGCAGCTCCAGCGGGAGTCCCTACAATGAGCAGTTCTTC.

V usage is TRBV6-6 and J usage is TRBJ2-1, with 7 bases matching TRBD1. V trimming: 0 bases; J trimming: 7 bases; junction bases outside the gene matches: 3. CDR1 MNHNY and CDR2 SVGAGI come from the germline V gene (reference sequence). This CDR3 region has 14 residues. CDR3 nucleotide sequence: TGTGCCAGCAGTTACTCGACAGGGAAAAATGAGCAGTTCTTC. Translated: CASSYSTGKNEQFF.

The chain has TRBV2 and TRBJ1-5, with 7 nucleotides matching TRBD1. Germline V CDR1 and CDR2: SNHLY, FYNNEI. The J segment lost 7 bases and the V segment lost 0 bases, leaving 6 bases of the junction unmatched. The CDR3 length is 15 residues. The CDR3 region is CASSEANRGNQPQHF. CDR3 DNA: TGTGCCAGCAGTGAAGCGAACAGGGGTAACCAGCCCCAGCATTTT.

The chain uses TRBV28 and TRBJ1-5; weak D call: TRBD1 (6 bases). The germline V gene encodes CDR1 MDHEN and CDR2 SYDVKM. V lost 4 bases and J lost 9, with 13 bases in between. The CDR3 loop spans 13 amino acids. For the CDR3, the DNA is TGTGCCAGCAGTTCAGGGGCCGGACCGCCCCAGCATTTT. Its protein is CASSSGAGPPQHF.

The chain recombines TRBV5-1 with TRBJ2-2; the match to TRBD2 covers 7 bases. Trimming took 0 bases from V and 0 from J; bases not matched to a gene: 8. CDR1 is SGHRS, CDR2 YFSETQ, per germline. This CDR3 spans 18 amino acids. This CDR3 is CASSLDFATSTNTGELFF. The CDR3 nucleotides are TGCGCCAGCAGCTTGGATTTCGCGACTAGCACGAACACCGGGGAGCTGTTTTTT.

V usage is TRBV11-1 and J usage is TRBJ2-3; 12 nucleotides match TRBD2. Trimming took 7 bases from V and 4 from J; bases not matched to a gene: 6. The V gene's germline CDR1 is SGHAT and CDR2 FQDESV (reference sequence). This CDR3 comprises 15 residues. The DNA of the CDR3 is TGTGCCAGCATCTCGACTAGCGGGGGACCAGATACGCAGTATTTT. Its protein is CASISTSGGPDTQYF.

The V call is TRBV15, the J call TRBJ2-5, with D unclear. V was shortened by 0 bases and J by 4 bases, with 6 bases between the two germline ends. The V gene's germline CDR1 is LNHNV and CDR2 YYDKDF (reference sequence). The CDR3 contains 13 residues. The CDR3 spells CATSRDPSETQYF. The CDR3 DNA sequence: TGTGCCACCAGCAGAGATCCCTCAGAGACCCAGTACTTC.

CDR3 bases: TGTGCCACCGAGACATTTTGGGCCACTAGCGGACAAAGCACAGATACGCAGTATTTT. The encoded protein is CATETFWATSGQSTDTQYF. The chain recombines TRBV28 with TRBJ2-3, with TRBD2 matching 8 bases. With 10 bases clipped from V and 0 bases from J, the junction kept 21 bases outside the gene matches. CDR1 is MDHEN, CDR2 SYDVKM, per germline. CDR3 size: 19 residues.

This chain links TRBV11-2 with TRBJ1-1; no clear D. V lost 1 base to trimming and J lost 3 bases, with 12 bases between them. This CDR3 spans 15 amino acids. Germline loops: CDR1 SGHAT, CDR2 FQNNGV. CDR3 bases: TGTGCCAGCAGCTTAGTAAGGGAGGGATACACTGAAGCTTTCTTT. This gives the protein CASSLVREGYTEAFF.

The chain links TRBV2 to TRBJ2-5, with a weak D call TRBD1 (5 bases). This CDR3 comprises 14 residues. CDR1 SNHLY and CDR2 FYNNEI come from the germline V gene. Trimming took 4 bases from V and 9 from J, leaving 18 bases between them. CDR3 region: CASSGGLEFVPQYF. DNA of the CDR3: TGTGCCAGCAGTGGGGGCCTCGAATTCGTTCCCCAGTACTTC. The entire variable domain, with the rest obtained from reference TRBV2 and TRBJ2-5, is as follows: EPEVTQTPSHQVTQMGQEVILRCVPISNHLYFYWYRQILGQKVEFLVSFYNNEISEKSEIFDDQFSVERPDGSNFTLKIRSTKLEDSAMYFCASSGGLEFVPQYFGPGTRLLVL.

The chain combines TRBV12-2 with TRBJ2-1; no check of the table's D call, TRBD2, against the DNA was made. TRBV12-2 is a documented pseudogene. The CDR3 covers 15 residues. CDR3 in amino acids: CASRETGTSNNEQFF. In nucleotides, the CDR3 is TGTGCAAGTCGCGAGACCGGGACTAGCAACAATGAGCAGTTCTTC.

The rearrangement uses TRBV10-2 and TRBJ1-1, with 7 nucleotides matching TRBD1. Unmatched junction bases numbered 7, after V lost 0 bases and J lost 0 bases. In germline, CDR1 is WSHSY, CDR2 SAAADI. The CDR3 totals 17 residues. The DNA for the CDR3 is TGCGCCAGCAGTGAGTCTCCGCCGGGACAGTTGAACACTGAAGCTTTCTTT. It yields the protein CASSESPPGQLNTEAFF.

The CDR3, as DNA: TGTGCCAGCGGAGCAGGGGAAAATCAGCCCCAGCATTTT. Protein: CASGAGENQPQHF. This chain connects TRBV6-1 to TRBJ1-5; D possibly corresponds to TRBD1 (6 bases). Trimming took 8 bases from V and 4 from J, leaving 12 bases between them. Germline CDR1 and CDR2: MNHNS and SASEGT. This CDR3 has 13 residues.

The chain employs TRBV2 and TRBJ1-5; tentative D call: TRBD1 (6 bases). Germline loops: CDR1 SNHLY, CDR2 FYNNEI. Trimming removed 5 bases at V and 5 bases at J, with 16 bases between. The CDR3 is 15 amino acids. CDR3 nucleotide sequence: TGTGCCAGCAGTCCAGATCAGGGGAGTGATCAGCCCCAGCATTTT. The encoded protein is CASSPDQGSDQPQHF.

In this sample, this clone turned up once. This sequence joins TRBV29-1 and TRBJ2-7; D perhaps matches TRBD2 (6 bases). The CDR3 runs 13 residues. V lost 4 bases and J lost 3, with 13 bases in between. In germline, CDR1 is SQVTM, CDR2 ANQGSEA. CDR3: CSVVEGVGYEQYF. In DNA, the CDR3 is TGCAGCGTTGTGGAGGGTGTGGGCTACGAGCAGTACTTC.

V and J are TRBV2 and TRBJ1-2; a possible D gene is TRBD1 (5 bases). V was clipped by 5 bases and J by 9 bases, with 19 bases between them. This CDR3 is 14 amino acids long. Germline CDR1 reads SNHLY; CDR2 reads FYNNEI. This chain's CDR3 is CASSPITRGMSYTF. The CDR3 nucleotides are TGTGCCAGCAGTCCCATCACCCGGGGGATGAGCTACACCTTC.

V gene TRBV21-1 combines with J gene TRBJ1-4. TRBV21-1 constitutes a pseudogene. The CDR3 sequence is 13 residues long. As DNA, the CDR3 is TGTGCCAGCAGCAAAGTCCCCCGGGAAAAACTGTTTTTT. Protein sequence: CASSKVPREKLFF.